These T cell receptor beta chains were read from a single sample in a study of HIV-infected patients and healthy controls. In TCRdb, the 5' RACE reads were re-called with MiXCR into one record per CDR3 protein. This sample has about 16,000 distinct CDR3 sequences, with more than 8.5% found just once. The sequencing sample was made of blood. Source of these receptors: an adult in good health. The CDR3 runs from the conserved cysteine through the conserved F or W. A D gene is named only where the DNA matches it firmly. Clone size is given for some rows only: seen once, a few or many times, or a class if the clone is expanded.

cdr3_nt cdr3_aa d_call j_call clone_size v_call
TGTGCCACCAGCAGGGGGACTGGGTTGTTGGAGCAGTTCTTC CATSRGTGLLEQFF . TRBJ2-1 many TRBV15
TGTGCCAGTCCGGGGGATGTAGGCTCCTCCACTGAAGCTTTCTTT CASPGDVGSSTEAFF . TRBJ1-1 many TRBV2
TGCAGCGTCGTTAAGAGGCGGGGGAGCTCCTACAATGAGCAGTTCTTC CSVVKRRGSSYNEQFF TRBD2 TRBJ2-1 many TRBV29-1
TGTGCCAGCAGGCAAACAGCAGAAGCTTTCTTT CASRQTAEAFF . TRBJ1-1 medium-sized TRBV12-3/TRBV12-4
TGTGCCAGCAGCCAAGTAAACACCGGGGAGCTGTTTTTT CASSQVNTGELFF . TRBJ2-2 few TRBV3-1
TGTGCCAGCAGTGAACAAACAGGGGGCACAGATACGCAGTATTTT CASSEQTGGTDTQYF TRBD1 TRBJ2-3 large TRBV6-1
TGTGCCAGCAGCTTAAGGTTAACAGATACGCAGTATTTT CASSLRLTDTQYF . TRBJ2-3 medium-sized TRBV7-2
TGCAGCGTTTTAAGCACAGATACGCAGTATTTT CSVLSTDTQYF . TRBJ2-3 medium-sized TRBV29-1
TGTGCCAGCAGTGCCTACAAAGCGGGGGGTTCCTACGAGCAGTACTTC CASSAYKAGGSYEQYF TRBD2 TRBJ2-7 many TRBV6-1
TGCAGCGTTGTGGGGCGCGGGGCGGAGCAGTTCTTC CSVVGRGAEQFF . TRBJ2-1 many TRBV29-1
TGTGCCTGGAGTGTATGGGATCAGCCCCAGCATTTT CAWSVWDQPQHF . TRBJ1-5 many TRBV30
TGTGCCAGCAGCGTGAGGAGCGGGGAGCTGTTTTTT CASSVRSGELFF . TRBJ2-2 medium-sized TRBV9
TGCAGTGCTAGAGGGTCCGGGGTCCGGGCAGGAACCAATGAGCAGTTCTTC CSARGSGVRAGTNEQFF . TRBJ2-1 . TRBV20-1
TGCGCCAGCAGCTTGGAAGGGACCGGGGAGCTGTTTTTT CASSLEGTGELFF . TRBJ2-2 medium-sized TRBV5-1
TGCGCCAGTTCGGTCGAGGCACATGCCTACGAGCAGTACTTC CASSVEAHAYEQYF . TRBJ2-7 many TRBV5-1
TGCAGCTCCTGGGGGGGGCCAGATACGCAGTATTTT CSSWGGPDTQYF . TRBJ2-3 few TRBV29-1
TGTGCCAGCTTAGGGGAGACCCAGTACTTC CASLGETQYF . TRBJ2-5 . TRBV3-1
TGTGCCAGTAGCAAGCAGGGAAACTATGGCTACACCTTC CASSKQGNYGYTF . TRBJ1-2 many TRBV19
TGTGCCAGCAGTTTCGGCCCTTCGGGCACTGAAGCTTTCTTT CASSFGPSGTEAFF . TRBJ1-1 many TRBV12-3/TRBV12-4
TGTGCCAGCAGCCCACTCGGCGGTACGCAGTATTTT CASSPLGGTQYF . TRBJ2-3 few TRBV7-6
TGTGCCAGCAGTTTAGGCCGGAGTAGCGGAGCCAAAAACATTCAGTACTTC CASSLGRSSGAKNIQYF . TRBJ2-4 many TRBV28
TGTGCCAGCAGCCTAATGCTCGGGGGGGGCTACGAGCAGTACTTC CASSLMLGGGYEQYF TRBD2 TRBJ2-7 many TRBV7-2
TGTGCCATCAGTGAGTCGTCGGACAGGGTGGTTAACACTGAAGCTTTCTTT CAISESSDRVVNTEAFF TRBD1 TRBJ1-1 many TRBV10-3
TGCAGCGTTGAAGGGGATCGAAAGAGTATAGGAAGCACAGATACGCAGTATTTT CSVEGDRKSIGSTDTQYF . TRBJ2-3 few TRBV29-1
TGCAGCGCCGTCCGACAGGGGGAAACTGAAGCTTTCTTT CSAVRQGETEAFF TRBD1 TRBJ1-1 . TRBV29-1
TGCAGCGTTGTCCTGCTAGCGGGAGGACACAATGAGCAGTTCTTC CSVVLLAGGHNEQFF TRBD2 TRBJ2-1 many TRBV29-1
TGTGCCAGCAGTTACGGAGGCTCCTATGGCTACACCTTC CASSYGGSYGYTF . TRBJ1-2 many TRBV6-2/TRBV6-3
TGTGCCAGCAGCAACGGGTATCTAGCGGTCCCGCTCGGGAACAATGAGCAGTTCTTC CASSNGYLAVPLGNNEQFF TRBD2 TRBJ2-1 many TRBV5-7
TGTGCCAGCAGCCCCTTCCCTCGGAGGGTAGCGGGAGGGCCCGCCGGGGAGCTGTTTTTT CASSPFPRRVAGGPAGELFF TRBD2 TRBJ2-2 . TRBV11-2
TGTGCCAGCAGCCTGGTTTCACCCGGGGACATTCAGTACTTC CASSLVSPGDIQYF . TRBJ2-4 medium-sized TRBV7-9
TGTGCCAGCAGCCGCGTGGGGGGGGGCTACGAGCAGTACTTC CASSRVGGGYEQYF TRBD2 TRBJ2-7 few TRBV6-5
TGTGCCAGCAGCTTTCCGACTAGCGGGAGTTCGGCAGATACGCAGTATTTT CASSFPTSGSSADTQYF TRBD2 TRBJ2-3 many TRBV7-2
TGTGCCAGCAGTTTAAATCAGGCCGGCTACACCTTC CASSLNQAGYTF . TRBJ1-2 many TRBV28
TGTGCTAGTGGTTTGGCTTCAGGGGGCCAAGAGACCCAGTACTTC CASGLASGGQETQYF TRBD1 TRBJ2-5 many TRBV12-5
TGTGCCAGCAGCCCCCTGACTAGCTCCGGGGAGCTGTTTTTT CASSPLTSSGELFF TRBD2 TRBJ2-2 . TRBV5-4
TGTGCCAGCAGTTACATAGGAGTGGGTGGCTATGGCTACACCTTC CASSYIGVGGYGYTF . TRBJ1-2 many TRBV6-5
TGCGCCAGCAGTCCTCAGGCCCAGGGGAGGGATGGCTACACCTTC CASSPQAQGRDGYTF . TRBJ1-2 many TRBV4-1
TGTGCCAGCCGCGAGGATTACAATGAGCAGTTCTTC CASREDYNEQFF . TRBJ2-1 few TRBV6-2/TRBV6-3
TGCGCCAGCAGCTTGGATGGGATTTACTCTGGAAACACCATATATTTT CASSLDGIYSGNTIYF . TRBJ1-3 many TRBV5-1